Shown below are 28 T cell receptor beta chains from a single sample sequenced in a study of shared clonotypes between healthy human individuals. Libraries were prepared by immunoSEQ multiplex PCR; TCRdb keeps only in-frame clonotypes and omits some of them. Altogether 2 million or so clones are present, about 95% being singletons, with the ten largest covering 0.13%. Sequenced sample: naive CD4+ T cells sorted from blood. The subset is: CD45RA+ positively selected. These receptors all come from a man aged 18 to 29 in good health.

Here the CDR3 DNA reads TGTGCTAGTGGTTTGGTATCGAAAGGGGAGCAGTACTTC. It encodes CASGLVSKGEQYF. The rearrangement links TRBV12-5 to TRBJ2-7, with D unresolved. Germline V gene sequence: CDR1 LGHNT, CDR2 FRNRAP. The V end was cut by 0 bases, the J end by 7 bases, with 10 bases between. The length of the CDR3 is 13 residues.

Only one count was recorded for this clone. V usage is TRBV2 and J usage is TRBJ1-1; D is possibly TRBD1 (6 bases). This CDR3 has 14 amino acids. V was pared by 6 bases and J by 2 bases, with 13 bases between. Germline-derived CDR1 and CDR2 are SNHLY and FYNNEI. Written as DNA, the CDR3 is TGTGCCAGCAGGGCGGGACAAATCAACACTGAAGCTTTCTTT. Protein sequence: CASRAGQINTEAFF.

Here the CDR3 DNA reads TGTGCCAGCAGCTTAGATACAGGGCAGGCCGCATTCTTCGAAAACGAGCAGTACTTC. Translation: CASSLDTGQAAFFENEQYF. The chain has TRBV11-3 and TRBJ2-7, with D possibly TRBD1 on 6 matching bases. The CDR3 is made up of 19 amino acids. CDR1 and CDR2 (germline): SGHNT, YENEEA. V was clipped by 0 bases and J by 5 bases, with 26 bases between them.

The chain links TRBV10-3 to TRBJ2-5, with a tentative D call TRBD1 (6 bases). The CDR3 is made up of 13 amino acids. CDR1 is ENHRY and CDR2 is SYGVKD in the germline V gene. The V and J ends lost 6 bases and 5 bases respectively, with 13 bases between them. The CDR3 region has the DNA TGTGCCATCAGGGCAGGGGTGGGGGAGACCCAGTACTTC. This translates into CAIRAGVGETQYF.

The chain carries TRBV2 and TRBJ2-5; 7 bases agree with TRBD2. Germline-derived CDR1 and CDR2 are SNHLY and FYNNEI. This CDR3 is 13 amino acids long. Unmatched junction bases numbered 4, after V lost 6 bases and J lost 3 bases. This CDR3 is CASSAGTKETQYF. The CDR3 coding sequence is TGTGCCAGCAGCGCCGGGACTAAAGAGACCCAGTACTTC.

This clone was observed once. V gene TRBV7-2 combines with J gene TRBJ2-3; TRBD2 agrees at 9 bases. The V segment lost 5 bases and the J segment 2 bases; nucleotides outside the gene matches: 8. From germline, CDR1 is SGHTA and CDR2 FQGNSA. CDR3 length equals 16 residues. The DNA of the CDR3 is TGTGCCAGCAGCCCCCTCAGCGGGAGGTTCACAGATACGCAGTATTTT. The encoded protein is CASSPLSGRFTDTQYF.

The genes are TRBV15 and TRBJ1-1; 11 nucleotides agree with TRBD1. CDR3 length equals 18 residues. V lost 1 base and J lost 7; bases outside the gene matches: 14. CDR1 and CDR2 (germline): LNHNV, YYDKDF (reference sequence). In DNA, the CDR3 is TGTGCCACCAGCAGAGGGAAGAAAATCGGGACAGGGGGAGATGAAGCTTTCTTT. Its protein product is CATSRGKKIGTGGDEAFF.

The V and J genes are TRBV28 and TRBJ2-7; 10 bases are a match to TRBD1. CDR3 length: 15 amino acids. Germline assignment: CDR1 MDHEN and CDR2 SYDVKM. The J segment lost 1 base and the V segment lost 6 bases, leaving 6 bases of the junction unmatched. CDR3 sequence reads: CASSIDRGHSYEQYF. CDR3 nucleotides: TGTGCCAGCAGCATCGACAGGGGGCATTCCTACGAGCAGTACTTC. Looking up the rest from reference TRBV28 and TRBJ2-7 gives the full variable domain: DVKVTQSSRYLVKRTGEKVFLECVQDMDHENMFWYRQDPGLGLRLIYFSYDVKMKEKGDIPEGYSVSREKKERFSLILESASTNQTSMYLCASSIDRGHSYEQYFGPGTRLTVT.

The CDR3 DNA reads as TGTGCCAGCTCCGCAGCAGGGGGTAATGAAAAACTGTTTTTT. Its protein product is CASSAAGGNEKLFF. The chain carries TRBV18 and TRBJ1-4, with TRBD1 matching over 7 bases. Germline assignment: CDR1 KGHSH and CDR2 LQKENI. The CDR3 contains 14 residues. Trimming cost V 6 bases and J 4 bases; bases outside gene matches: 5.

This rearrangement joins TRBV30 to TRBJ2-5, with D perhaps TRBD1 (5 bases). There are 11 residues in the CDR3. Between the trimmed V and J ends, which lost 8 bases and 5 bases, there was a span of 12 bases. CDR1 is GTSNPN, CDR2 SVGIG, per germline (reference sequence). The CDR3 here is CAHRTLETQYF. The CDR3 region has the DNA TGTGCCCACAGGACCCTGGAGACCCAGTACTTC.

The chain joins TRBV2 to TRBJ1-1; possible D gene TRBD1, 5 bases. CDR1 is SNHLY, CDR2 FYNNEI, per germline. Trimming took 4 bases from V and 5 from J, leaving 11 bases between them. There are 13 residues in the CDR3. The CDR3 loop reads CASSAGGMTEAFF. CDR3 nucleotides: TGTGCCAGCAGTGCGGGGGGAATGACTGAAGCTTTCTTT.

This clone showed up just once. This chain uses TRBV27 with TRBJ2-6; D uncertain. CDR1 MNHEY and CDR2 SMNVEV come from the germline V gene (reference sequence). V was clipped by 5 bases and J by 5 bases, with 7 bases between them. The CDR3 covers 13 residues. The CDR3 nucleotides are TGTGCCAGCAGTCCGACCCGGGCCAACGTCCTGACTTTC. This translates into CASSPTRANVLTF.

This chain links TRBV9 with TRBJ2-1; TRBD2 aligns across 8 bases. With 0 bases clipped from V and 10 bases from J, the junction kept 9 bases outside the gene matches. The CDR3 has 15 amino acids. Germline assignment: CDR1 SGDLS and CDR2 YYNGEE. CDR3 sequence: CASSVDPAGVWEQFF. In DNA, the CDR3 is TGTGCCAGCAGCGTAGACCCAGCGGGAGTGTGGGAGCAGTTCTTC.

V gene TRBV10-3 combines with J gene TRBJ2-2, with 8 bases fitting TRBD2. The CDR3 extends over 18 amino acids. V was pared by 4 bases and J by 6 bases, with 16 bases of the junction left unmatched. CDR1 ENHRY and CDR2 SYGVKD come from the germline V gene. CDR3 in DNA: TGTGCCATCAGTGGGAGCGGGAGCATAGATAGAACACCCGGGGAGCTGTTTTTT. As protein: CAISGSGSIDRTPGELFF.

Of note for this clone: Other DNA sequences in this sample translate to the same CDR3. The V and J genes are TRBV5-1 and TRBJ2-5; no clear D. The CDR3 contains 13 residues. The V end was cut by 0 bases, the J end by 5 bases, with 8 bases between. The germline gives CDR1 SGHRS, CDR2 YFSETQ. The CDR3 bases are TGCGCCAGCAGCTTGGAGGGCGCGGAGACCCAGTACTTC. Translating it yields CASSLEGAETQYF.

J is TRBJ2-6 and V is TRBV7-2; 11 bases match TRBD1. V lost 5 bases, J lost 2 bases, and 2 bases stayed unmatched. Germline V CDR1 and CDR2: SGHTA, FQGNSA. The CDR3 length is 16 residues. CDR3 residues: CASSMGQGAGANVLTF. The CDR3 region has the DNA TGTGCCAGCAGCATGGGACAGGGGGCTGGGGCCAACGTCCTGACTTTC.

About this clone itself: This may be a read error: a much more frequent sequence differs by one nucleotide. In the same sample, other DNA sequences code for this CDR3. The rearrangement joins TRBV2 to TRBJ2-3; D not certain. Trimming removed 6 bases at V and 2 bases at J, with 3 bases between. The CDR3 consists of 11 residues. Germline CDR1 and CDR2: SNHLY and FYNNEI. As DNA, the CDR3 is TGTGCCAGCAGCCCCACAGATACGCAGTATTTT. It is translated as CASSPTDTQYF.

J is TRBJ2-7 and V is TRBV5-1; tentatively, D is TRBD2 (5 bases). Trimming stripped 6 bases from V and 6 bases from J, with 10 bases between. CDR3 length: 11 amino acids. Germline V CDR1 and CDR2: SGHRS, YFSETQ. CDR3 amino acids: CASKDGLEQYF. CDR3 in DNA: TGCGCCAGCAAAGACGGACTCGAGCAGTACTTC.

The genes are TRBV28 and TRBJ2-7; 9 bases align to TRBD2. This CDR3 has 15 amino acids. Germline lookup yields CDR1 MDHEN and CDR2 SYDVKM. After removal of 6 bases from V and 3 bases from J, the junction contained 9 bases not matched to a gene. This CDR3 is CASSPGQLAGYEQYF. The CDR3 nucleotides read TGTGCCAGCAGCCCCGGCCAACTAGCGGGCTACGAGCAGTACTTC.

The CDR3 region is CASSPWTSGLYNEQFF. The DNA for the CDR3 is TGCGCCAGCAGCCCTTGGACTAGCGGGCTCTACAATGAGCAGTTCTTC. This chain uses TRBV5-1 with TRBJ2-1, with TRBD2 identical over 11 bases. The CDR3 has 16 residues. The germline V gene has CDR1 SGHRS and CDR2 YFSETQ. Trimming removed 4 bases from V and 3 bases from J; junction bases left unmatched: 6.

In DNA form, the CDR3 reads TGTGCCAGCAGTTTCTCTGGCGGATCGTACCAAGAGACCCAGTACTTC. Its translation is CASSFSGGSYQETQYF. The chain has TRBV6-5 and TRBJ2-5; D is unresolved. The CDR3 is 16 residues long. Germline V lookup: CDR1 MNHEY, CDR2 SVGAGI. V lost 4 bases to trimming and J lost 0 bases, with 15 bases between them.

This rearrangement joins TRBV10-3 to TRBJ2-7, with D tentatively TRBD2 (6 bases). With 0 bases removed from V and 5 bases from J, the gap between germline ends came to 11 bases. CDR1 is ENHRY and CDR2 is SYGVKD in the germline V gene. The CDR3 has 14 residues. Here the CDR3 DNA reads TGTGCCATCAGTGAGTCGGTGGGCGGGGACGAGCAGTACTTC. It encodes CAISESVGGDEQYF.

This rearrangement joins TRBV7-9 to TRBJ2-3; 8 bases map to TRBD1. J gave up 2 bases and V 1 base, and 11 bases lay outside the gene matches. CDR1 and CDR2 (germline): SEHNR, FQNEAQ (reference sequence). CDR3 length: 18 residues. CDR3 bases: TGTGCCAGCAGCTTAGAGGGTCGAGAGGACAGGGCCACAGATACGCAGTATTTT. Its translation: CASSLEGREDRATDTQYF.

Of note for this clone: This sample includes further DNA sequences coding for the same CDR3. The chain has TRBV2 and TRBJ1-1, with D possibly being TRBD1 (5 bases). CDR3 length: 13 residues. Germline V lookup: CDR1 SNHLY, CDR2 FYNNEI. The germline V and J ends were trimmed by 2 bases and 4 bases, with 8 bases remaining between them. In DNA, the CDR3 is TGTGCCAGCAGTGAACAGGGCAGCACTGAAGCTTTCTTT. Its translation is CASSEQGSTEAFF.

To note about this clone: The same CDR3 is also encoded by other DNA sequences in this sample. The chain is built from TRBV7-2 and TRBJ2-7; TRBD2 matches 10 bases. CDR3 size: 15 residues. V gave up 1 base and J gave up 2 bases; unmatched junction bases: 2. CDR1 is SGHTA, CDR2 FQGNSA, per germline. The CDR3 coding sequence is TGTGCCAGCAGCTTAGGAGCGGGAGGGCCCTACGAGCAGTACTTC. This encodes CASSLGAGGPYEQYF.

The chain has TRBV28 and TRBJ1-5; perhaps TRBD1 as D (6 bases). V lost 7 bases and J lost 6, with 13 bases in between. The CDR3 extends over 13 amino acids. Germline V CDR1 and CDR2: MDHEN, SYDVKM. The CDR3 bases are TGTGCCAGCAAGCTATCAGGGGTTCAGCCCCAGCATTTT. Amino acids: CASKLSGVQPQHF.

As to this clone: The identical CDR3 is also encoded by other nucleotide sequences in the sample. The V gene is TRBV5-1, the J gene TRBJ2-5; D remains ambiguous. Germline CDR1 is SGHRS and CDR2 is YFSETQ. This CDR3 contains 12 residues. V shed 2 bases and J shed 1 base, with 3 bases lying between them. The CDR3 DNA reads TGCGCCAGCAGCTTCAGCCAAGAGACCCAGTACTTC. Amino acids: CASSFSQETQYF.

The chain is built from TRBV28 and TRBJ2-5; D call uncertain. CDR3 length: 14 amino acids. Looked up from germline, CDR1 is MDHEN and CDR2 is SYDVKM. V lost 4 bases and J 7 bases, leaving 16 bases between the germline ends. Here the CDR3 reads CASSSLPTPGTQYF. The CDR3 coding sequence is TGTGCCAGCAGTTCCCTCCCAACCCCGGGGACCCAGTACTTC. Together with reference TRBV28 and TRBJ2-5, the CDR3 gives the full variable domain: DVKVTQSSRYLVKRTGEKVFLECVQDMDHENMFWYRQDPGLGLRLIYFSYDVKMKEKGDIPEGYSVSREKKERFSLILESASTNQTSMYLCASSSLPTPGTQYFGPGTRLLVL.